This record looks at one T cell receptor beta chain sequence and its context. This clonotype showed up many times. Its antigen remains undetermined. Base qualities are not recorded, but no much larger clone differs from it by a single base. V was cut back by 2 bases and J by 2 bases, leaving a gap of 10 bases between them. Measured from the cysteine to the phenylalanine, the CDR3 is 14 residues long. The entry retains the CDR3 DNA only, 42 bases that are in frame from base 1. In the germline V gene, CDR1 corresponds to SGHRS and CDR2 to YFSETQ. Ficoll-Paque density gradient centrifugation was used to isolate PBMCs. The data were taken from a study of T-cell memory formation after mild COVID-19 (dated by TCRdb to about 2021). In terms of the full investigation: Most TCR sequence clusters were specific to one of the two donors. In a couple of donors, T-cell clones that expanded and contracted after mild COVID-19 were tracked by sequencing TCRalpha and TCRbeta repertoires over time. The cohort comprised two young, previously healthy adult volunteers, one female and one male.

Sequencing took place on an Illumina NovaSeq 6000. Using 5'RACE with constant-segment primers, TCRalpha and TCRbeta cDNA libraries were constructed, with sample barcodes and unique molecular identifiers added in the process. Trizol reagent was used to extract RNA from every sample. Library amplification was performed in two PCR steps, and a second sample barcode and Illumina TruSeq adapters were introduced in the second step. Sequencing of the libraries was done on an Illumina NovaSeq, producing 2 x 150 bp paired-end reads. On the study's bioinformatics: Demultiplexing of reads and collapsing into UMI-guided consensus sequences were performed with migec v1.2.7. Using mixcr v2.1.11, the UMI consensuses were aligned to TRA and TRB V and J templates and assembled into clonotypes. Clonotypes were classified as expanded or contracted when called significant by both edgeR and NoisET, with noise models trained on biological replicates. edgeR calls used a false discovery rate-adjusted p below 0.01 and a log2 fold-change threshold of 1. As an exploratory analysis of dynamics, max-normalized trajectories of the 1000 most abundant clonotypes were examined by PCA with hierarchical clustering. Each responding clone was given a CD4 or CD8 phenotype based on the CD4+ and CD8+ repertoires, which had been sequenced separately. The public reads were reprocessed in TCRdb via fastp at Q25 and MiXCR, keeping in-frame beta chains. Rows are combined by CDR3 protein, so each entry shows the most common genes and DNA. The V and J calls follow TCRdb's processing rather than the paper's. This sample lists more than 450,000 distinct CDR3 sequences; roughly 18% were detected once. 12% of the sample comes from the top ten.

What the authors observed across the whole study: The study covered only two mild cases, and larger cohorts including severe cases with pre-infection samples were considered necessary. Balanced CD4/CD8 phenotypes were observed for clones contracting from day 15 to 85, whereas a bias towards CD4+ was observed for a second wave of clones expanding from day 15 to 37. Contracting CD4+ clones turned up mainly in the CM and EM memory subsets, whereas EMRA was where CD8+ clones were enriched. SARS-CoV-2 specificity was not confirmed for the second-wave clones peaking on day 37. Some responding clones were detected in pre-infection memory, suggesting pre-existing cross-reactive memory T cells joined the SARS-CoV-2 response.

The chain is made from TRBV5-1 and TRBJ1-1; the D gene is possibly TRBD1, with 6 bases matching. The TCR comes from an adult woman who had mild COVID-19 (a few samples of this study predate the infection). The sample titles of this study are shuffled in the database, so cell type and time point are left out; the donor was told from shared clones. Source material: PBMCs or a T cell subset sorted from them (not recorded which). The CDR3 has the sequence CASSFTGLNTEAFF. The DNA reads TGCGCCAGCAGCTTCACAGGGCTTAACACTGAAGCTTTCTTT.